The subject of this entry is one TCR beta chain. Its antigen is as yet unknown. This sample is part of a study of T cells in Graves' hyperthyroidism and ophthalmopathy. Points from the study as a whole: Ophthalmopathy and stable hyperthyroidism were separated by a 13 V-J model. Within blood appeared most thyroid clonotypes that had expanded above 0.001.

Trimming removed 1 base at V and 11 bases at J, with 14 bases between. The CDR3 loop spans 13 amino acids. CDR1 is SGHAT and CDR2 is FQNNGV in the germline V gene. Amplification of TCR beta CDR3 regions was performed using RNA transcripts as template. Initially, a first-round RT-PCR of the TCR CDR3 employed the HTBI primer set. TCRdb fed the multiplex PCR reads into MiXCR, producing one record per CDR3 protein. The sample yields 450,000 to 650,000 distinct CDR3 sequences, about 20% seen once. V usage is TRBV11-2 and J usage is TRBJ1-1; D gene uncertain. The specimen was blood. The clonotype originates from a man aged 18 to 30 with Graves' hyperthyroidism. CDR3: CASSLGKGRLAFF. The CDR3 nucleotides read TGTGCCAGCAGCTTAGGGAAAGGGAGGTTGGCTTTCTTT.